The clone carrying this T cell receptor beta chain was recorded only once. What it binds is unknown. These data come from a study of long-term antiretroviral therapy in people with HIV. Sequencing used immunoSEQ v3.0 at survey level. The data were produced by immunoSEQ multiplex PCR, yet TCRdb's version contains in-frame clones alone and is incomplete. The sample contains 20,000 to 25,000 clones, nearly 90% of which appear only once. Study-wide points: Dominant in the repertoire at all time points were clones expanded before ART. Versus controls, repertoires in people with HIV had narrower CDR3 length ranges.

The clonotype comes from a man between 60 and 70 years old with HIV. The material sequenced was unsorted PBMCs, taken 0.6 years after starting antiretroviral therapy.

The CDR3 coding sequence is TGTGCCAGCAGCGCTAGCGTTAATAGCGTTGAGGAGCAGTACTTC. Protein: CASSASVNSVEEQYF. The genes are TRBV7-3 and TRBJ2-7; D may be TRBD2 (6 bases). Germline CDR1 and CDR2: SGHTA and FQGTGA. The V end was cut by 5 bases, the J end by 7 bases, with 21 bases between. This CDR3 spans 15 amino acids. Variable domain in full (rest from reference TRBV7-3 and TRBJ2-7): GAGVSQTPSNKVTEKGKYVELRCDPISGHTALYWYRQSLGQGPEFLIYFQGTGAADDSGLPNDRFFAVRPEGSVSTLKIQRTERGDSAVYLCASSASVNSVEEQYFGPGTRLTVT.